This record concerns one T cell receptor (beta chain) sequence. Its antigen remains unknown. This specimen belongs to a study of shared clonotypes between healthy human individuals. Overall study results and limits: Only blood samples were collected, and tissue repertoires likely differ.

Germline CDR1 and CDR2: SGHDT and YYEEEE. The CDR3 totals 15 residues. V was trimmed by 0 bases and J by 8 bases, leaving 14 bases between them. TCRdb keeps only in-frame clones here, not all; method: immunoSEQ multiplex PCR. The sample includes approximately 350,000 clones, roughly 70% seen only once; the top ten take 9% to 12%. Sequenced: memory CD4+ T cells sorted from blood. Subset noted: CD45RA-negative fraction. This receptor was taken from a man aged 25 to 45 in good health. The chain joins TRBV5-6 to TRBJ1-4, with TRBD1 as a possible D gene (5 bases). CDR3 DNA sequence: TGTGCCAGCAGCTTGGGGGGCGTAGGCCACGAAAAACTGTTTTTT. Translation gives CASSLGGVGHEKLFF. The full variable domain, completed using reference TRBV5-6 and TRBJ1-4, is DAGVTQSPTHLIKTRGQQVTLRCSPKSGHDTVSWYQQALGQGPQFIFQYYEEEERQRGNFPDRFSGHQFPNYSSELNVNALLLGDSALYLCASSLGGVGHEKLFFGSGTQLSVL.